This is a list of T cell receptor beta chains from one sample in a study of CD8 T cells in Susac syndrome. TCRdb itself ran the immunoSEQ multiplex PCR reads through MiXCR, one entry per CDR3 protein. The sample lists 95,000 to 150,000 distinct CDR3 sequences; roughly 95% were seen once. Sequencing was carried out using CD4+ T cells from PBMCs. All receptors derive from a human donor with Susac syndrome. Each CDR3 is given with its conserved first and last residue. A D gene is named only where the DNA matches it firmly. A row's size may be missing; if present it is once, few, many or a size class.

clone_size,j_call,v_call,d_call,cdr3_length,cdr3_aa,cdr3_nt
-,TRBJ1-1,TRBV29-1,TRBD1,13,CSVDRQGFTEAFF,TGCAGCGTTGATAGACAGGGGTTCACTGAAGCTTTCTTT
once,TRBJ1-5,TRBV6-1,-,14,CASNRQGSSQPQHF,TGTGCCAGCAATCGGCAGGGGAGCTCACAGCCCCAGCATTTT
-,TRBJ1-1,TRBV29-1,TRBD1,15,CSVESPGQGFTEAFF,TGCAGCGTTGAATCGCCGGGACAGGGATTCACTGAAGCTTTCTTT
-,TRBJ2-5,TRBV29-1,-,13,CSVGRVLQETQYF,TGCAGCGTTGGGCGAGTCCTCCAAGAGACCCAGTACTTC
-,TRBJ1-1,TRBV7-9,-,16,CASSNDRALGNTEAFF,TGTGCCAGCAGCAACGACCGGGCCCTCGGGAACACTGAAGCTTTCTTT
-,TRBJ2-6,TRBV3-1,-,15,CASSQPSSGANVLTF,TGTGCCAGCAGCCAGCCCAGCTCTGGGGCCAACGTCCTGACTTTC
-,TRBJ2-5,TRBV30,TRBD2,15,CAWSDRGRAGETQYF,TGTGCCTGGAGTGACCGAGGGAGGGCCGGGGAGACCCAGTACTTC
-,TRBJ2-5,TRBV28,-,16,CASTPRQGLGQETQYF,TGTGCCAGCACCCCACGACAGGGACTTGGGCAAGAGACCCAGTACTTC
-,TRBJ2-1,TRBV29-1,TRBD2,14,CSVETSGIYNEQFF,TGCAGCGTCGAGACTAGCGGGATCTACAATGAGCAGTTCTTC
-,TRBJ2-2,TRBV29-1,-,14,CSAQAGGVGGELFF,TGCAGCGCTCAGGCCGGAGGAGTTGGCGGGGAGCTGTTTTTT
-,TRBJ2-1,TRBV24-1,TRBD1,15,CATSGTGQKHNEQFF,TGTGCCACCAGTGGTACGGGACAGAAGCACAATGAGCAGTTCTTC
-,TRBJ1-1,TRBV18,-,12,CASSRTGTEAFF,TGTGCCAGCTCACGAACCGGGACGGAGGCTTTCTTT
-,TRBJ2-5,TRBV28,TRBD2,16,CASRPPGLVYQETQYF,TGTGCCAGCAGGCCCCCGGGACTAGTCTATCAAGAGACCCAGTACTTC
-,TRBJ2-7,TRBV12-3/TRBV12-4,-,12,CASSYRSYEQYF,TGTGCCAGCAGCTACCGGTCCTACGAGCAGTACTTC
-,TRBJ1-1,TRBV29-1,-,13,CSGLGQRNTEAFF,TGCAGCGGGTTGGGACAACGGAACACTGAAGCTTTCTTT
-,TRBJ2-2,TRBV20-1,-,14,CSARGHFRPGELFF,TGCAGTGCTAGAGGTCACTTCCGACCCGGGGAGCTGTTTTTT
-,TRBJ2-3,TRBV20-1,-,14,CSAGIGGSTDTQYF,TGCAGTGCTGGAATTGGCGGTAGCACAGATACGCAGTATTTT
-,TRBJ2-2,TRBV20-1,-,12,CSAREGAGELFF,TGCAGTGCTAGAGAAGGGGCCGGGGAGCTGTTTTTT
-,TRBJ1-1,TRBV30,TRBD1,16,CAWSVRGGQKNTEAFF,TGTGCCTGGAGTGTACGTGGGGGACAGAAGAACACTGAAGCTTTCTTT
-,TRBJ2-6,TRBV23-1,-,16,CASTPGCSSGANVLTF,TGCGCCAGCACCCCAGGGTGTTCTTCTGGGGCCAACGTCCTGACTTTC
-,TRBJ2-2,TRBV6-6,-,14,CASRKQGGTGELFF,TGTGCCAGCAGGAAACAGGGCGGTACCGGGGAGCTGTTTTTT
-,TRBJ2-7,TRBV3-1,-,12,CASSHPGQEQYF,TGTGCCAGCAGCCATCCGGGACAAGAGCAGTACTTC
-,TRBJ2-1,TRBV7-9,-,13,CASILGTSGEQFF,TGTGCCAGCATCTTGGGGACGAGTGGCGAGCAGTTCTTC
-,TRBJ2-5,TRBV15,-,14,CATSLVGGMETQYF,TGTGCCACCAGCCTCGTTGGAGGGATGGAGACCCAGTACTTC
-,TRBJ2-2,TRBV27,-,15,CASRSGMGNTGELFF,TGTGCCAGCAGATCGGGTATGGGGAACACCGGGGAGCTGTTTTTT
-,TRBJ2-1,TRBV24-1,TRBD2,16,CATSDTGTSGSGEQFF,TGTGCCACCAGTGATACTGGGACTAGCGGGAGTGGTGAGCAGTTCTTC
-,TRBJ2-3,TRBV20-1,TRBD1,14,CSAPQGAHTDTQYF,TGCAGTGCCCCACAGGGGGCACACACAGATACGCAGTATTTT
-,TRBJ1-1,TRBV29-1,-,12,CSVGWSNTEAFF,TGCAGCGTGGGGTGGTCCAACACTGAAGCTTTCTTT
-,TRBJ2-6,TRBV28,TRBD1,15,CASSRQGTGANVLTF,TGTGCCAGCAGTCGACAGGGGACTGGGGCCAACGTCCTGACTTTC
-,TRBJ1-2,TRBV18,TRBD1,16,CASSPPGQGRDYGYTF,TGTGCCAGCTCACCTCCGGGACAGGGACGGGACTATGGCTACACCTTC
-,TRBJ2-7,TRBV29-1,-,13,CSVEDDNPYEQYF,TGCAGCGTTGAAGACGACAACCCCTACGAGCAGTACTTC
-,TRBJ1-1,TRBV5-1,-,14,CASRLMDSATEAFF,TGCGCCAGCAGGTTAATGGACTCAGCCACTGAAGCTTTCTTT
-,TRBJ2-1,TRBV20-1,-,11,CSARKAGEQFF,TGCAGTGCTCGGAAGGCCGGGGAGCAGTTCTTC
once,TRBJ2-1,TRBV19,-,12,CASSISSAEQFF,TGTGCCAGTAGTATTTCCAGTGCTGAGCAGTTCTTC
once,TRBJ2-3,TRBV6-2/TRBV6-3,-,16,CASSYSRTGLADTQYF,TGTGCCAGCAGTTACTCCAGGACGGGTTTGGCAGATACGCAGTATTTT
-,TRBJ2-3,TRBV5-6,-,16,CASSLGQGRVGDTQYF,TGTGCCAGCAGCTTGGGACAGGGGAGGGTCGGGGATACGCAGTATTTT
-,TRBJ2-7,TRBV3-1,TRBD2,18,CASSPGRGTSSSLREQYF,TGTGCCAGCAGCCCCGGTCGCGGGACTAGCAGTTCCCTGAGGGAGCAGTACTTC
-,TRBJ2-1,TRBV20-1,-,15,CSAGRSPSSYNEQFF,TGCAGTGCTGGCCGTAGCCCCAGCTCCTACAATGAGCAGTTCTTC
-,TRBJ2-7,TRBV24-1,TRBD2,15,CATSDRTSGAYEQYF,TGTGCCACCAGTGACCGGACTAGCGGTGCCTACGAGCAGTACTTC
once,TRBJ2-5,TRBV30,-,13,CAWTLGPQETQYF,TGTGCCTGGACCCTGGGGCCTCAAGAGACCCAGTACTTC
-,TRBJ2-7,TRBV14,-,13,CASSQDLGYEQYF,TGTGCCAGCAGCCAAGATCTGGGCTACGAGCAGTACTTC
-,TRBJ2-1,TRBV20-1,-,15,CSARETTKRYNEQFF,TGCAGTGCTAGAGAAACGACCAAGAGGTACAATGAGCAGTTCTTC
once,TRBJ2-1,TRBV28,TRBD1,15,CASIQPGQPYNEQFF,TGTGCCAGCATCCAACCGGGACAGCCCTACAATGAGCAGTTCTTC
-,TRBJ1-2,TRBV29-1,TRBD1,12,CSAGQSNYGYTF,TGCAGCGCGGGACAGTCTAACTATGGCTACACCTTC
-,TRBJ2-2,TRBV5-6,-,14,CASSRGGNTGELFF,TGTGCCAGCAGCCGAGGAGGGAACACCGGGGAGCTGTTTTTT
-,TRBJ1-1,TRBV29-1,-,13,CSVKRGVNTEAFF,TGCAGCGTTAAACGGGGGGTGAACACTGAAGCTTTCTTT